The 9 T cell receptor beta chains below were found in one sample sequenced in a study of identical twins. MiXCR was run by TCRdb on the 5' RACE reads, yielding one entry per CDR3 protein. The profile shows 1,800,000 or so distinct CDR3 sequences, about 32% of them singletons. The specimen was cord blood. All receptors derive from a newborn girl in good health.

The chain uses TRBV21-1 and TRBJ2-5; the listed D gene, TRBD1, was not tested against the DNA. TRBV21-1 is described as a pseudogene. The CDR3 has 18 residues. The CDR3 is CASSKMPGAGGMRETQYF. The CDR3 region has the DNA TGTGCCAGCAGCAAAATGCCCGGGGCAGGGGGTATGAGAGAGACCCAGTACTTC.

A few counts support this clonotype. The rearrangement uses TRBV20-1 and TRBJ2-7; D is uncertain. CDR3 length equals 13 residues. Germline lookup yields CDR1 DFQATT and CDR2 SNEGSKA (reference sequence). The V end was cut by 3 bases, the J end by 4 bases, with 13 bases between. The CDR3 spells CSASGPIGYEQYF. The DNA for the CDR3 is TGCAGTGCTAGCGGGCCCATAGGATACGAGCAGTACTTC.

As to this clonotype: A read error may produce the germline difference seen at one junction end. This chain connects TRBV4-2 to TRBJ2-3; 13 bases align to TRBD2. The CDR3 has 18 amino acids. CDR1 is LGHNA, CDR2 YNFKEQ, per germline. The CDR3 DNA follows: TGTGCCTGCAGCCAACTACTAGCGGGAGGGCGTCAGGCAGATACGCAGTATTTT. Its translation: CACSQLLAGGRQADTQYF.

This chain connects TRBV7-2 to TRBJ2-4; D ambiguous. Trimming removed 5 bases at V and 0 bases at J, with 14 bases between. The CDR3 has 16 amino acids. Germline assignment: CDR1 SGHTA and CDR2 FQGNSA. The CDR3 loop reads CASSPAMALAKNIQYF. In DNA, the CDR3 is TGTGCCAGCAGCCCCGCGATGGCCTTAGCCAAAAACATTCAGTACTTC. Full variable domain (outside the CDR3, taken from reference TRBV7-2 and TRBJ2-4): GAGVSQSPSNKVTEKGKDVELRCDPISGHTALYWYRQSLGQGLEFLIYFQGNSAPDKSGLPSDRFSAERTGGSVSTLTIQRTQQEDSAVYLCASSPAMALAKNIQYFGAGTRLSVL.

The gene calls are TRBV18 and TRBJ1-2, with 7 nucleotides matching TRBD1. The trim removed 1 base at V and 4 bases at J, leaving 6 bases unmatched. The CDR3 is 15 amino acids. The germline gives CDR1 KGHSH, CDR2 LQKENI. CDR3 coding DNA: TGTGCCAGCTCACCACAACCGGGACAGAGCTATGGCTACACCTTC. Protein product: CASSPQPGQSYGYTF.

V and J are TRBV7-9 and TRBJ2-7; 7 positions match TRBD1. The junction had 10 bases not matched to a gene; V was cut back by 5 bases and J by 3 bases. The CDR3 loop spans 15 amino acids. The V gene's germline CDR1 is SEHNR and CDR2 FQNEAQ (reference sequence). CDR3 DNA sequence: TGTGCCAGCAGCCCCGGACAGGCGAACCTCTACGAGCAGTACTTC. This encodes CASSPGQANLYEQYF.

This clonotype occurred many times. The junction does not match germline at one end; this may be a read error. V usage is TRBV5-1 and J usage is TRBJ2-4; 8 bases agree with TRBD1. CDR1 and CDR2 (germline): SGHRS, YFSETQ. The CDR3 contains 15 residues. This chain's CDR3 is CASSLGDRAKNIQYF. For the CDR3, the DNA is TGTGCCAGCAGTTTAGGGGACAGGGCCAAAAACATTCAGTACTTC.

The table lists this clonotype with a few counts. V usage is TRBV9 and J usage is TRBJ2-7; D gene uncertain. V was cut by 0 bases and J by 0 bases, with 7 bases left in between. This CDR3 is built from 14 residues. Germline V CDR1 and CDR2: SGDLS, YYNGEE. The CDR3 spells CASSVDESSYEQYF. The DNA of the CDR3 is TGTGCCAGCAGCGTAGACGAAAGCTCCTACGAGCAGTACTTC. Full variable domain (rest looked up from reference TRBV9 and TRBJ2-7): DSGVTQTPKHLITATGQRVTLRCSPRSGDLSVYWYQQSLDQGLQFLIQYYNGEERAKGNILERFSAQQFPDLHSELNLSSLELGDSALYFCASSVDESSYEQYFGPGTRLTVT.

The rearrangement joins TRBV4-2 to TRBJ2-3; perhaps TRBD2 as D (5 bases). Germline CDR1 and CDR2: LGHNA and YNFKEQ. V was clipped by 0 bases and J by 4 bases, with 8 bases between them. The CDR3 sequence is 14 residues long. CDR3 in DNA: TGTGCCAGCAGCCAAGAGAGGCGGGCAGATACGCAGTATTTT. Translated, it gives CASSQERRADTQYF.